The rows below give T cell receptor beta chains drawn from one sample of a study of blood T cell repertoires in COVID-19. The method was immunoSEQ multiplex PCR; TCRdb's version includes in-frame clones alone and lacks a portion of them. Here the sample spans around 110,000 clones, over 75% being singletons. Sequences were obtained from peripheral blood. Receptors were obtained from a human donor with active COVID-19. The donor label of this sample is uncertain. The CDR3 runs from the conserved cysteine through the conserved F or W. Fields, in order: J gene, clone size, CDR3 length, D gene, V gene, CDR3 protein, CDR3 DNA. A D gene is named only where the DNA matches it firmly. The size of a clone is reported for some rows only, either as once, few or many, or as a class for expanded clones.

>TRBJ2-1|.|15|TRBD2|TRBV11-2
CASSPSGGRYNEQFF
TGTGCCAGCAGCCCGAGCGGGGGTCGGTATAATGAGCAGTTCTTC
>TRBJ2-7|.|16|.|TRBV29-1
CSVSLGIDGGTREQYF
TGCAGCGTTTCTCTTGGGATTGACGGGGGTACTCGGGAGCAGTACTTC
>TRBJ2-7|.|12|.|TRBV12-3/TRBV12-4
CASSLLPGQAYF
TGTGCCAGCAGCTTACTCCCGGGACAAGCCTACTTC
>TRBJ2-3|once|15|.|TRBV9
CASSGFRTGTDTQYF
TGTGCCAGCAGCGGATTTAGGACAGGCACAGATACGCAGTATTTT
>TRBJ1-2|.|17|.|TRBV19
CASSIYEIGRGNYGYTF
TGTGCCAGTAGTATATATGAGATCGGTAGAGGGAACTATGGCTACACCTTC
>TRBJ1-1|.|15|TRBD1|TRBV5-1
CASSLYGTGHTEAFF
TGCGCCAGCAGCTTGTATGGGACAGGCCACACTGAAGCTTTCTTT
>TRBJ2-1|.|15|TRBD1|TRBV3-1/TRBV3-2
CASSRQGEGYNEQFF
TGTGCCAGCAGCCGACAGGGGGAGGGGTACAATGAGCAGTTCTTC
>TRBJ2-7|once|14|.|TRBV9
CASSVMHNSGEQYF
TGTGCCAGCAGCGTAATGCATAACAGTGGCGAGCAGTACTTC
>TRBJ1-3|.|13|.|TRBV27
CASSTVGGDTIYF
TGTGCCAGCAGTACCGTGGGGGGGGACACCATATATTTT
>TRBJ2-2|.|15|TRBD2|TRBV29-1
CSVTSGGANTGELFF
TGCAGCGTTACTAGCGGGGGGGCGAACACCGGGGAGCTGTTTTTT
>TRBJ1-5|.|13|.|TRBV6-5
CASSYDRYQPQHF
TGTGCCAGCAGTTACGACAGATATCAGCCCCAGCATTTT
>TRBJ2-7|.|15|TRBD2|TRBV9
CASSVGSGGAGEQYF
TGTGCCAGCAGCGTAGGAAGCGGGGGGGCTGGTGAGCAGTACTTC
>TRBJ1-4|once|16|.|TRBV3-1/TRBV3-2
CASSQDMAGTNEKLFF
TGTGCCAGCAGCCAAGATATGGCAGGAACTAATGAAAAACTGTTTTTT
>TRBJ1-5|.|15|.|TRBV4-3
CASSQDQQVNQPQHF
TGCGCCAGCAGCCAAGATCAGCAGGTTAATCAGCCCCAGCATTTT
>TRBJ2-4|.|19|.|TRBV21-1
CASSKGRRPGGTAKNIQYF
TGTGCCAGCAGCAAAGGGCGGCGGCCGGGGGGGACGGCCAAAAACATTCAGTACTTC
>TRBJ2-7|.|15|TRBD1|TRBV6-5
CASSSPGTGTYEQYF
TGTGCCAGCAGTAGCCCCGGGACAGGTACCTACGAGCAGTACTTC
>TRBJ2-7|.|12|TRBD1|TRBV6-5
CASSRDSYEQYF
TGTGCCAGCAGCCGGGACAGTTACGAGCAGTACTTC
>TRBJ2-7|.|16|TRBD1|TRBV27
CASSSPGTGVRGEQYF
TGTGCCAGCAGTTCCCCCGGGACAGGGGTTCGGGGCGAGCAGTACTTC
>TRBJ2-2|.|15|TRBD1|TRBV6-5
CASKGQGGSTGELFF
TGTGCCAGCAAGGGACAGGGGGGTAGCACCGGGGAGCTGTTTTTT
>TRBJ2-7|once|13|.|TRBV6-2/TRBV6-3
CASRRSTVYEQYF
TGTGCCAGCCGCCGATCGACAGTCTACGAGCAGTACTTC
>TRBJ2-1|.|13|TRBD1|TRBV7-2
CASSPGQGNEQFF
TGTGCCAGCAGCCCTGGACAGGGGAATGAGCAGTTCTTC
>TRBJ2-5|.|15|TRBD1|TRBV7-7
CASSQGQGRQETQYF
TGTGCCAGCAGCCAAGGACAGGGACGTCAAGAGACCCAGTACTTC
>TRBJ1-4|.|13|.|TRBV5-1
CASSLAREEKLFF
TGCGCCAGCAGCTTGGCCAGGGAAGAAAAACTGTTTTTT
>TRBJ2-5|.|20|TRBD2|TRBV4-3
CASSQDGPGLAGGPGETQYF
TGCGCCAGCAGCCAAGACGGCCCGGGACTAGCGGGGGGGCCAGGGGAGACCCAGTACTTC
>TRBJ1-2|.|13|.|TRBV12-3/TRBV12-4
CASSLGLTYGYTF
TGTGCCAGCAGTTTAGGACTGACGTATGGCTACACCTTC
>TRBJ1-1|.|14|TRBD1|TRBV5-1
CASSFRGTNTEAFF
TGCGCCAGCAGCTTCAGGGGGACGAACACTGAAGCTTTCTTT
>TRBJ2-7|.|15|.|TRBV6-5
CASSYSTPHSYEQYF
TGTGCCAGCAGTTACTCCACACCGCACTCCTACGAGCAGTACTTC
>TRBJ1-1|.|15|.|TRBV7-3
CASSLLPPRFTEAFF
TGTGCCAGCAGCTTACTCCCTCCCAGATTCACTGAAGCTTTCTTT
>TRBJ2-5|.|16|TRBD2|TRBV5-1
CASRGGLAGGGETQYF
TGCGCCAGCAGGGGTGGACTAGCGGGGGGAGGAGAGACCCAGTACTTC
>TRBJ1-2|.|14|TRBD1|TRBV4-1
CASSQGDSEYGYTF
TGCGCCAGCAGCCAAGGGGACAGCGAATATGGCTACACCTTC
>TRBJ1-1|.|20|TRBD1|TRBV5-1
CASSLVSGTGGVGVRGEAFF
TGCGCCAGCAGCTTGGTTTCGGGGACAGGGGGCGTCGGCGTTAGGGGTGAAGCTTTCTTT
>TRBJ1-1|few|13|.|TRBV21-1
CASSSHRETEAFF
TGTGCCAGCAGCAGTCACAGGGAAACTGAAGCTTTCTTT